This TCR beta chain was recovered during a study of cytomegalovirus exposure and HLA in healthy donors. Overall study results and limits: Previous analysis showed most TCR beta V segments were productive about 90% or about 30% of the time. Later analysis revealed greater clonal expansion in HLA-associated TCR beta chains than in equally common others.

There are 13 residues in the CDR3. With 2 bases clipped from V and 3 bases from J, the junction kept 0 bases outside the gene matches. CDR1 KGHSY and CDR2 FQNENV come from the germline V gene. The PCR made use of 60 Vbeta and 13 Jbeta primers. Assay: immunoSEQ multiplex PCR; the TCRdb copy retains only in-frame clones and omits some. The sample has 100,000 to 120,000 clones, approximately 83% seen once. As to this clone: The antigen remains unidentified.

This receptor was taken from a man aged 35 to 55 in good health and CMV-seronegative. The sequencing sample was made of PBMCs. The V and J genes are TRBV16 and TRBJ1-1; 7 bases are a match to TRBD1. The CDR3 loop reads CASSQDRDTEAFF. The DNA for the CDR3 is TGTGCCAGCAGCCAAGACAGGGACACTGAAGCTTTCTTT.